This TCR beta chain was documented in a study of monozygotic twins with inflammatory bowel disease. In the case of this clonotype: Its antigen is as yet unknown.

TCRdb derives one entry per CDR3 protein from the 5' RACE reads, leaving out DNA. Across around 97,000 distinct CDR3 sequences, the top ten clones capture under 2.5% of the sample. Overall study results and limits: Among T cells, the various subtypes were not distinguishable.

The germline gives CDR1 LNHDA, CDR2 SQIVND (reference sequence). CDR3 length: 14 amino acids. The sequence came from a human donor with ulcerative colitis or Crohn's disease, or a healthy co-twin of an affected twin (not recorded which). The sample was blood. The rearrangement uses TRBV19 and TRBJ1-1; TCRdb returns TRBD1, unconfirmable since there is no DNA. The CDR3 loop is CASSIDLEQGEAFF.